These T cell receptor beta chains were read from a single sample in a study of regulatory T cells in long-lasting Graves disease. A single record per CDR3 protein comes from TCRdb applying MiXCR to the multiplex PCR reads. The repertoire holds about 450,000 distinct CDR3 sequences, with about 16% as singletons. The same data also contributed to another study, on T cells in Graves' hyperthyroidism and ophthalmopathy.

Here the sequenced sample was peripheral blood mononuclear cells (PBMCs), taken at new diagnosis, from a patient treated with antithyroid drugs. These receptors all come from a woman aged 25 to 45 with Graves disease. The CDR3 runs from the conserved cysteine through the conserved F or W. A D gene is named only where the DNA matches it firmly. Clone size is shown for a subset of rows, as once, few, many or a class of expanded clone.

J | length | D | V | size | CDR3 | DNA
TRBJ2-5 | 15 | TRBD2 | TRBV2 | many | CASKVGLAIYETQYF | TGTGCCAGCAAGGTGGGACTAGCGATATATGAGACCCAGTACTTC
TRBJ2-1 | 14 | - | TRBV20-1 | once | CSALLRGRPGEQFF | TGCAGTGCTCTTCTGCGCGGGCGGCCGGGTGAGCAGTTCTTC
TRBJ1-2 | 14 | - | TRBV5-1 | - | CASSLGQSGYGYTF | TGCGCCAGCAGCTTGGGCCAGAGCGGCTATGGCTACACCTTC
TRBJ2-1 | 13 | - | TRBV6-2/TRBV6-3 | few | CASSLTQGNEQFF | TGTGCCAGCAGTTTAACCCAGGGTAATGAGCAGTTCTTC
TRBJ1-5 | 14 | - | TRBV7-8 | many | CASSLTRGRQPQHF | TGTGCCAGCAGCTTAACCAGGGGCCGTCAGCCCCAGCATTTT
TRBJ2-7 | 15 | TRBD2 | TRBV27 | many | CASSLSFSGSFEQYF | TGTGCCAGCAGTTTATCGTTTAGCGGGAGTTTCGAGCAGTACTTC
TRBJ2-7 | 14 | TRBD2 | TRBV20-1 | many | CSARGSGQTYEQYF | TGCAGTGCTAGAGGTAGCGGGCAGACCTACGAGCAGTACTTC
TRBJ2-5 | 15 | TRBD2 | TRBV7-8 | many | CASSRGLAGAETQYF | TGTGCCAGCAGCCGCGGACTAGCGGGAGCAGAGACCCAGTACTTC
TRBJ2-7 | 16 | - | TRBV3-1 | many | CASSLSPGRGSYEQYF | TGTGCCAGCTCCCTCTCCCCGGGAAGGGGCTCCTACGAGCAGTACTTC
TRBJ2-5 | 16 | TRBD2 | TRBV6-2/TRBV6-3 | many | CASSYYGLEVEETQYF | TGTGCCAGCAGTTACTACGGACTAGAAGTTGAAGAGACCCAGTACTTC
TRBJ1-2 | 17 | - | TRBV12-3/TRBV12-4 | few | CASSFLGGRKINYGYTF | TGTGCCAGCAGTTTCTTAGGGGGACGAAAGATTAACTATGGCTACACCTTC
TRBJ1-1 | 16 | - | TRBV19 | - | CASTLGGLRGNTEAFF | TGTGCCAGTACCCTCGGGGGGCTTAGGGGGAACACTGAAGCTTTCTTT
TRBJ2-2 | 15 | - | TRBV2 | many | CASSEGLPNTGELFF | TGTGCCAGCAGTGAAGGACTGCCGAACACCGGGGAGCTGTTTTTT
TRBJ2-7 | 15 | TRBD2 | TRBV7-9 | many | CASSPTSGSRDEQYF | TGTGCCAGCAGTCCCACTAGCGGGAGTAGGGACGAGCAGTACTTC
TRBJ2-1 | 18 | TRBD2 | TRBV18 | once | CASSPDPGLAGVHNEQFF | TGTGCCAGCTCACCCGATCCCGGACTAGCGGGAGTCCACAATGAGCAGTTCTTC
TRBJ2-1 | 12 | - | TRBV2 | many | CASSGLYNEQFF | TGTGCCAGCAGCGGCCTTTACAATGAGCAGTTCTTC
TRBJ1-1 | 14 | - | TRBV2 | many | CASRVHSTGTEAFF | TGTGCCAGCAGAGTGCATTCAACGGGAACTGAAGCTTTCTTT
TRBJ2-7 | 12 | TRBD1 | TRBV20-1 | many | CSAGTGGYEQYF | TGCAGTGCTGGGACAGGGGGGTACGAGCAGTACTTC
TRBJ1-3 | 16 | TRBD1 | TRBV7-9 | - | CASSRLGGTEENTIYF | TGTGCCAGCAGCCGACTCGGGGGGACAGAGGAAAACACCATATATTTT
TRBJ2-5 | 14 | TRBD1 | TRBV7-2 | - | CASSAPRGLETQYF | TGTGCCAGCAGCGCCCCCAGGGGGTTAGAGACCCAGTACTTC
TRBJ2-7 | 15 | - | TRBV28 | many | CASSPNSGPNYEQYF | TGTGCCAGCAGTCCAAACTCCGGGCCCAACTACGAGCAGTACTTC
TRBJ2-7 | 14 | TRBD1 | TRBV7-2 | - | CASSHRGQTYEQYF | TGTGCCAGCAGCCATAGGGGACAGACCTACGAGCAGTACTTC
TRBJ1-5 | 14 | - | TRBV20-1 | many | CSAPDSRLNQPQHF | TGCAGTGCCCCAGACAGCCGCCTCAATCAGCCCCAGCATTTT
TRBJ1-5 | 15 | - | TRBV6-5 | - | CASSYSEGTDQPQHF | TGTGCCAGCAGTTACTCGGAGGGGACGGATCAGCCCCAGCATTTT
TRBJ1-5 | 20 | - | TRBV6-5 | many | CASSYDGTQGGVNSNQPQHF | TGTGCCAGCAGTTACGATGGGACACAGGGAGGCGTTAATAGCAATCAGCCCCAGCATTTT
TRBJ1-1 | 11 | - | TRBV6-1 | - | CASSGTGTVFF | TGTGCCAGCAGTGGAACAGGGACGGTTTTCTTT
TRBJ2-3 | 17 | TRBD1 | TRBV7-9 | many | CASSPRPGTGVADTQYF | TGTGCCAGCAGCCCACGTCCCGGGACAGGGGTGGCAGATACGCAGTATTTT
TRBJ1-2 | 12 | - | TRBV12-3/TRBV12-4 | many | CASSRGSLGYTF | TGTGCCAGCAGCCGGGGATCCCTCGGCTACACCTTC
TRBJ2-4 | 14 | TRBD2 | TRBV20-1 | - | CSASSSGAKNIRYF | TGCAGTGCTAGTTCTAGCGGAGCCAAAAACATTCGGTACTTC
TRBJ2-1 | 16 | - | TRBV11-2 | many | CASSLLFRGFYNEQFF | TGTGCCAGCAGCTTACTGTTCCGCGGGTTCTACAATGAGCAGTTCTTC
TRBJ2-7 | 15 | - | TRBV12-3/TRBV12-4 | many | CASSYSRGLRYEQYF | TGTGCCAGCAGTTATAGTAGGGGACTCCGCTACGAGCAGTACTTC
TRBJ1-2 | 13 | - | TRBV20-1 | many | CSADSGKNYGYTF | TGCAGTGCCGATTCTGGAAAGAACTATGGCTACACCTTC
TRBJ2-7 | 14 | TRBD1 | TRBV10-1 | many | CASSPTGNPDEQYF | TGCGCCAGCAGCCCGACAGGGAACCCTGACGAGCAGTACTTC
TRBJ1-4 | 15 | - | TRBV3-1 | many | CASSPTGRVGEKLFF | TGTGCCAGCAGCCCAACAGGCAGGGTTGGTGAAAAACTGTTTTTT
TRBJ1-1 | 15 | - | TRBV5-1 | many | CASSLFRAFYTEAFF | TGCGCCAGCAGCTTGTTCCGGGCATTTTACACTGAAGCTTTCTTT
TRBJ2-7 | 17 | TRBD1 | TRBV7-2 | many | CASSLVGSGTASYEQYF | TGTGCCAGCAGCTTAGTAGGGTCCGGGACAGCTAGCTACGAGCAGTACTTC
TRBJ2-1 | 20 | TRBD2 | TRBV20-1 | - | CSAKDWGLAGDPRRNNEQFF | TGCAGTGCTAAGGATTGGGGGCTAGCGGGAGACCCCCGCAGGAACAATGAGCAGTTCTTC
TRBJ2-4 | 15 | TRBD1 | TRBV20-1 | many | CSGNDVETGENIQYF | TGCAGTGGCAATGATGTTGAGACAGGGGAAAACATTCAGTACTTC
TRBJ1-1 | 15 | - | TRBV7-9 | many | CASSLLGQMNTEAFF | TGTGCCAGCAGCCTCCTTGGACAGATGAACACTGAAGCTTTCTTT
TRBJ2-1 | 14 | TRBD1 | TRBV6-2/TRBV6-3 | many | CASSRDRGGNEQFF | TGTGCCAGCAGCCGGGACAGGGGCGGCAATGAGCAGTTCTTC
TRBJ2-7 | 12 | - | TRBV20-1 | many | CSASPANYEQYF | TGCAGTGCTAGTCCCGCCAACTACGAGCAGTACTTC
TRBJ2-6 | 17 | - | TRBV10-3 | few | CAISESTGLGRANVLTF | TGTGCCATCAGTGAGTCGACGGGACTTGGTAGGGCCAACGTCCTGACTTTC
TRBJ2-7 | 17 | TRBD2 | TRBV29-1 | many | CSVVGGDLAGVSYEQYF | TGCAGCGTTGTTGGGGGGGACTTAGCGGGAGTTTCCTACGAGCAGTACTTC
TRBJ2-7 | 17 | TRBD2 | TRBV20-1 | - | CSAKDIALAGPVYEQYF | TGCAGTGCCAAAGACATCGCCTTAGCGGGACCGGTGTACGAGCAGTACTTC
TRBJ2-7 | 20 | TRBD1 | TRBV6-5 | many | CASSYSRWDSQPGPPYEQYF | TGTGCCAGCAGTTACTCGAGGTGGGACAGTCAACCTGGGCCTCCCTACGAGCAGTACTTC
TRBJ1-1 | 15 | - | TRBV7-6 | many | CASSLRLGGGTEAFF | TGTGCCAGCAGCTTGCGCCTCGGGGGGGGCACTGAAGCTTTCTTT